The 25 T cell receptor beta chains below were found in one sample sequenced in a study of shared clonotypes between healthy human individuals. Selected positively for CCR7 and CD45RO-negative, naive CD8 cells excluded terminally differentiated effector memory CD45RA+ cells. TCRdb's copy holds only in-frame clones and misses some; the assay was immunoSEQ multiplex PCR. The sample holds under 850,000 clones, 80% to 95% seen once. Sequenced material: naive CD8+ T cells sorted from blood. These receptors originate from a man aged 25-40 years in good health.

The V and J genes are TRBV27 and TRBJ2-7; 11 bases align to TRBD1. CDR1 and CDR2 from the germline V gene are MNHEY and SMNVEV (reference sequence). The CDR3 has 15 amino acids. V lost 3 bases and J lost 3; bases outside the gene matches: 4. CDR3 nucleotides: TGTGCCAGCAGTTTGGCGGGACAGGGGGTCTACGAGCAGTACTTC. It is translated as CASSLAGQGVYEQYF.

This chain joins TRBV16 and TRBJ2-7; D uncertain. V shed 0 bases and J shed 2 bases, with 8 bases lying between them. The germline V gene has CDR1 KGHSY and CDR2 FQNENV. This CDR3 has 14 residues. Here the CDR3 reads CASSQSAGAYEQYF. The CDR3 DNA sequence: TGTGCCAGCAGCCAATCGGCTGGAGCCTACGAGCAGTACTTC.

This clone was seen many times. The genes are TRBV4-3 and TRBJ1-1; maybe TRBD1 (5 bases). Germline CDR1 and CDR2: LGHNA and YSLEER. Trimming took off 1 base at V and 0 bases at J, with 21 bases between the two ends. This CDR3 region has 19 residues. This CDR3 is CASSQGLGTSGGLNTEAFF. DNA of the CDR3: TGCGCCAGCAGCCAAGGCCTCGGGACTTCTGGTGGGTTGAACACTGAAGCTTTCTTT.

The chain couples TRBV28 to TRBJ2-7; possibly TRBD1 for D (5 bases). V was clipped by 3 bases and J by 6 bases, with 15 bases between them. The CDR3 spans 14 residues. Germline assignment: CDR1 MDHEN and CDR2 SYDVKM. CDR3 in DNA: TGTGCCAGCAGTTTGGTCAGGGCCTGGTCCGAGCAGTACTTC. It codes for CASSLVRAWSEQYF.

This clone was found once. The chain combines TRBV19 with TRBJ2-7; D could derive from TRBD1 or TRBD2 (6 bases each). Germline CDR1 LNHDA, CDR2 SQIVND (reference sequence). Trimming pared 3 bases from V and 5 bases from J, leaving 14 bases between. The CDR3 sequence is 14 residues long. CDR3 in DNA: TGTGCCAGTAGTATTATTGGGGGGCACAACGAGCAGTACTTC. Translating it yields CASSIIGGHNEQYF.

The V and J genes are TRBV7-7 and TRBJ2-2; D is tentatively TRBD1 or TRBD2 (6 bases each). CDR3 length: 14 residues. Germline loops: CDR1 SSHAT, CDR2 FNYEAQ (reference sequence). CDR3 DNA: TGTGCTAGCGGAACAGGGCGGAACACCGGGGAGCTGTTTTTT. Amino acid sequence: CASGTGRNTGELFF.

The CDR3 spells CASRREGGSNEKLFF. Written as DNA, the CDR3 is TGTGCCAGCAGGAGGGAGGGGGGCTCTAATGAAAAACTGTTTTTT. V gene TRBV7-9 combines with J gene TRBJ1-4, with D possibly being TRBD1 (6 bases). The V gene's germline CDR1 is SEHNR and CDR2 FQNEAQ (reference sequence). This CDR3 is 15 amino acids long. V shed 6 bases and J shed 3 bases, with 14 bases lying between them.

The gene calls are TRBV14 and TRBJ2-7, with 9 bases that match TRBD1. V lost 4 bases to trimming and J lost 4 bases; unmatched junction nucleotides: 5. Germline V gene sequence: CDR1 SGHDN, CDR2 FVKESK. The CDR3 is 14 amino acids. The CDR3 DNA sequence: TGTGCCAGCAGCCCGACCGGGACAGGGTACGAGCAGTACTTC. Its protein is CASSPTGTGYEQYF.

Concerning this clone: Additional DNA sequences in this sample encode the identical CDR3. The V call is TRBV11-2, the J call TRBJ2-7; D possibly uses TRBD1 or TRBD2 (5 bases each). Trimming cost V 5 bases and J 3 bases, with 5 bases left between them. Germline V gene lookup returns CDR1 SGHAT and CDR2 FQNNGV. CDR3 length: 11 residues. The CDR3 coding sequence is TGTGCCAGCAGCGGGGGCTACGAGCAGTACTTC. Translated, it gives CASSGGYEQYF.

The CDR3 nucleotides read TGTGCCATCAGTAGAACAGGGGAGGGGAACACTGAAGCTTTCTTT. It encodes CAISRTGEGNTEAFF. The rearrangement joins TRBV10-3 to TRBJ1-1, with 7 bases fitting TRBD1. CDR3 length: 15 residues. The ends lost 5 bases at V and 1 base at J; junction bases unmatched: 7. Germline V lookup: CDR1 ENHRY, CDR2 SYGVKD.

The rearrangement joins TRBV27 to TRBJ2-7; D unclear. Germline V gene data show CDR1 as MNHEY and CDR2 as SMNVEV (reference sequence). With 3 bases removed from V and 0 bases from J, the gap between germline ends came to 9 bases. The CDR3 runs to 14 residues. CDR3 amino acids: CASSFGVSSYEQYF. CDR3 in DNA: TGTGCCAGCAGTTTTGGAGTAAGCTCCTACGAGCAGTACTTC.

The V call is TRBV10-3, the J call TRBJ2-2, with TRBD2 matching over 10 bases. Germline V lookup: CDR1 ENHRY, CDR2 SYGVKD. The CDR3 has 16 residues. V was clipped by 4 bases and J by 2 bases; unmatched bases: 4. The CDR3 sequence: CAISGWTSGNTGELFF. The CDR3 coding sequence is TGTGCCATCAGTGGGTGGACTAGCGGAAACACCGGGGAGCTGTTTTTT.

The CDR3 sequence is CASSVVGKGEGKNNEQFF. In DNA, the CDR3 is TGTGCCAGCAGCGTAGTGGGAAAGGGGGAGGGAAAGAACAATGAGCAGTTCTTC. The chain uses TRBV9 and TRBJ2-1; D is possibly TRBD2 (7 bases). V was clipped by 0 bases and J by 5 bases, with 21 bases between them. Germline CDR1 reads SGDLS; CDR2 reads YYNGEE. The CDR3 contains 18 residues.

The sample holds one count of this clone. The gene calls are TRBV4-2 and TRBJ2-2; TRBD1 is a possible D gene (6 bases). Looked up from germline, CDR1 is LGHNA and CDR2 is YNFKEQ. The V and J ends lost 1 base and 5 bases respectively, with 11 bases between them. The CDR3 is 15 residues long. DNA for the CDR3: TGTGCCAGCAGCCAAGTGCAGGGGAAGACCGGGGAGCTGTTTTTT. Residues: CASSQVQGKTGELFF.

The V and J genes are TRBV7-6 and TRBJ2-7; 7 bases match TRBD1. With V trimmed by 4 bases and J by 2 bases, 5 bases remained unmatched. The germline V gene encodes CDR1 SGHVS and CDR2 FNYEAQ. The CDR3 consists of 14 residues. For the CDR3, the DNA is TGTGCCAGCAGCTCCCTAGGGACAGCCTACGAGCAGTACTTC. This gives the protein CASSSLGTAYEQYF. The variable domain in full, with the rest retrieved from reference TRBV7-6 and TRBJ2-7, is GAGVSQSPRYKVTKRGQDVALRCDPISGHVSLYWYRQALGQGPEFLTYFNYEAQQDKSGLPNDRFSAERPEGSISTLTIQRTEQRDSAMYRCASSSLGTAYEQYFGPGTRLTVT.

The chain employs TRBV7-9 and TRBJ1-2; no firm D call. This CDR3 is built from 16 residues. Germline CDR1 is SEHNR and CDR2 is FQNEAQ (reference sequence). The V end lost 0 bases, the J end lost 0 bases, and 11 bases lay between the germline ends. CDR3 protein: CASSLAQFEANYGYTF. The CDR3, as DNA: TGTGCCAGCAGCTTAGCCCAGTTCGAAGCTAACTATGGCTACACCTTC.

The chain employs TRBV27 and TRBJ2-1, with D perhaps matching TRBD2 (6 bases). Germline V gives CDR1 MNHEY, CDR2 SMNVEV (reference sequence). This CDR3 is 14 amino acids long. The germline V and J ends were trimmed by 2 bases and 7 bases, with 12 bases remaining between them. CDR3 coding DNA: TGTGCCAGCAGTTTACGGCGGGAAGTAAATGAGCAGTTCTTC. It is translated as CASSLRREVNEQFF.

The CDR3 DNA reads as TGTGCCAGCAGCTCCTACGAGCAGTACTTC. Its protein is CASSSYEQYF. V and J are TRBV4-2 and TRBJ2-7; D call uncertain. Germline assignment: CDR1 LGHNA and CDR2 YNFKEQ. With 5 bases removed from V and 1 base from J, the gap between germline ends came to 0 bases. The CDR3 spans 10 residues.

The chain is built from TRBV6-1 and TRBJ2-3; no clear D. Trimming took 3 bases from V and 2 from J, leaving 15 bases between them. The CDR3 runs to 16 residues. Germline CDR1 is MNHNS and CDR2 is SASEGT. This CDR3 is CASSEKVAYYTDTQYF. In DNA form, the CDR3 reads TGTGCCAGCAGTGAGAAAGTGGCCTACTACACAGATACGCAGTATTTT.

This chain links TRBV11-2 with TRBJ2-7; 9 nucleotides line up with TRBD1. This CDR3 has 17 amino acids. V shed 1 base and J 3 bases; nucleotides not matched to a gene: 10. Germline values: CDR1 SGHAT, CDR2 FQNNGV. The DNA of the CDR3 is TGTGCCAGCAGCTTAGTTAAGGGACAGGGAAAAAACTACGAGCAGTACTTC. It is translated as CASSLVKGQGKNYEQYF.

The chain links TRBV7-9 to TRBJ1-4; D perhaps matches TRBD1 (5 bases). Germline values: CDR1 SEHNR, CDR2 FQNEAQ (reference sequence). The V end was cut by 0 bases, the J end by 8 bases, with 10 bases between. The CDR3 consists of 14 residues. The DNA of the CDR3 is TGTGCCAGCAGCTTAGCTGGGGGACTCGAAAAACTGTTTTTT. Its protein is CASSLAGGLEKLFF.

The rearrangement joins TRBV11-2 to TRBJ2-1; 12 bases are a match to TRBD2. V gave up 1 base and J gave up 9 bases; unmatched junction bases: 13. The CDR3 spans 18 residues. The V gene's germline CDR1 is SGHAT and CDR2 FQNNGV. CDR3 DNA sequence: TGTGCCAGCAGCTTAGCTCGCCTAGCGGGAGGGCCGGGGAGTGAGCAGTTCTTC. This sequence encodes CASSLARLAGGPGSEQFF.

The chain recombines TRBV10-3 with TRBJ2-2; the D call may be TRBD1 or TRBD2 (7 bases each). Germline-derived CDR1 and CDR2 are ENHRY and SYGVKD. The ends were cut back, 3 bases at V and 6 bases at J, with 20 bases in the middle. The CDR3 is made up of 17 amino acids. This CDR3 reads CAISELGGTDLPGELFF. CDR3 nucleotides: TGTGCCATCAGTGAATTGGGGGGGACAGACCTACCCGGGGAGCTGTTTTTT.

The V gene is TRBV11-2, the J gene TRBJ2-1, with D unresolved. Germline V lookup: CDR1 SGHAT, CDR2 FQNNGV. Trimming took 3 bases from V and 7 from J, leaving 10 bases between them. CDR3 size: 13 residues. CDR3 sequence (DNA): TGTGCCAGCAGCTTCCCCCAAGGTAATGAGCAGTTCTTC. Its protein product is CASSFPQGNEQFF.

This chain connects TRBV4-1 to TRBJ2-1; 8 positions agree with TRBD2. Losses at the gene ends were 2 bases for V and 9 bases for J; bases not matched to a gene: 12. CDR3 length: 16 residues. Germline loops: CDR1 MGHRA, CDR2 YSYEKL. The CDR3 is CASSQPAGRGSSEQFF. The CDR3 DNA follows: TGCGCCAGCAGCCAACCGGCCGGGAGGGGATCTAGTGAGCAGTTCTTC.